The rows below give T cell receptor beta chains drawn from one sample of a study of blood T cells in healthy people across ages. TCRdb reprocessed the 5' RACE reads with MiXCR, giving one entry per CDR3 protein. The sample includes fewer than 750,000 distinct CDR3 sequences, about 45% of them seen just once. Specimen: blood. These receptors came from an elderly man in good health. Both conserved end residues are part of each CDR3. D genes are given only for firm matches. Clone sizes are given selectively: once, few, many, or a class where the clone is expanded.

V gene	D gene	J gene	clone size	CDR3 DNA	CDR3 protein
TRBV6-5	NA	TRBJ2-7	many	TGTGCCAGCAGTTACTCGCCCAACATCAGGGTCGACGAGCAGTACTTC	CASSYSPNIRVDEQYF
TRBV6-5	TRBD1	TRBJ2-5	many	TGTGCCAGCAGCCGGGACAGGGGGCGAGAGACCCAGTACTTC	CASSRDRGRETQYF
TRBV7-2	TRBD1	TRBJ2-1	few	TGTGCCAGCAGCTTAGACGGACAGGGTTGGAATGAGCAGTTCTTC	CASSLDGQGWNEQFF
TRBV7-9	NA	TRBJ1-2	NA	TGTGCCAGCAGCGCGGGGGTACTACCCGCCCATTTCTATGGCTACACCTTC	CASSAGVLPAHFYGYTF
TRBV30	NA	TRBJ1-2	few	TGTGCCTGGAGTGTCTCGGAGGGATATGGCTACACCTTC	CAWSVSEGYGYTF
TRBV6-2/TRBV6-3	TRBD2	TRBJ2-7	NA	TGTGCCAGCAGTTACTCGATTGGGACTAGCGGGAACTCCTACGAGCAGTACTTC	CASSYSIGTSGNSYEQYF
TRBV20-1	NA	TRBJ2-5	NA	TGCAGTGCTGACGGGTCGCAAGAGACCCAGTACTTC	CSADGSQETQYF
TRBV5-6	TRBD1	TRBJ1-4	NA	TGTGCCAGCAGCCTGCGGACAGGATCGAATGAAAAACTGTTTTTT	CASSLRTGSNEKLFF
TRBV20-1	NA	TRBJ2-7	NA	TGCAGTGCTAGAGGCCCGACAGGAGCCTACGAGCAGTACTTC	CSARGPTGAYEQYF
TRBV7-2	NA	TRBJ2-3	NA	TGTGCCAGCAGCCCATGGGGGGTTAGCACAGATACGCAGTATTTT	CASSPWGVSTDTQYF
TRBV7-2	TRBD1	TRBJ2-3	few	TGTGCCAGCAGCTTTAACCTCGACAGGGTTGGAGATACGCAGTATTTT	CASSFNLDRVGDTQYF
TRBV27	NA	TRBJ2-3	NA	TGTGCCAGCAGTTTTGGGGCGGGGAACGTCGGGACGCAGTATTTT	CASSFGAGNVGTQYF
TRBV20-1	TRBD1	TRBJ2-7	NA	TGCAGTGCTGCTCCGGGACAGGGATACTACGAGCAGTACTTC	CSAAPGQGYYEQYF
TRBV20-1	NA	TRBJ2-7	NA	TGCAGTGCTAGAGGCCGGGACTTTTCCTACGAGCAGTACTTC	CSARGRDFSYEQYF
TRBV20-1	NA	TRBJ1-1	NA	TGCAGTGCTTCGAGAGGCCCCCTTGGCACTGAAGCTTTCTTT	CSASRGPLGTEAFF
TRBV20-1	NA	TRBJ2-7	NA	TGCAGTGCTTCGGGGGCAGGGAACGAGCAGTACTTC	CSASGAGNEQYF
TRBV11-2	NA	TRBJ2-4	NA	TGTGCCAGCAGCTCCGCCCGGGGTATGGACATTCAGTACTTC	CASSSARGMDIQYF